The present TCR beta chain was sequenced within a study of OX40 agonist ivuxolimab in advanced cancers. Overall study context: Patients with hepatocellular carcinoma, melanoma, renal cell or head and neck cancer made up the dose-escalation patients.

CDR1 is MRHNA, CDR2 SNTAGT, per germline. V was clipped by 9 bases and J by 6 bases, with 15 bases between them. This CDR3 spans 13 amino acids. TCRdb keeps only in-frame clones here, not all; method: immunoSEQ multiplex PCR. The sample shows tens of thousands of clones, 85% to 90% of them seen only once. Exclusion applied to patients with autoimmune disease history or systemic immunosuppression. This sequence joins TRBV6-4 and TRBJ2-1; D might be TRBD1 or TRBD2, each matching 5 bases. This clonotype was obtained from an adult with an advanced solid tumor such as melanoma, head and neck, liver or kidney cancer. Source: CD4+ or CD8+ T cells sorted from blood, taken in a trial of the OX40 agonist ivuxolimab. CDR3 coding DNA: TGTGCCAGTTCTAAAATGGGGGTCAATGAGCAGTTCTTC. This translates into CASSKMGVNEQFF.